These 25 T cell receptor beta chains share one sample of origin, sequenced in a study of blood T cell repertoires in COVID-19. The table came from immunoSEQ multiplex PCR; TCRdb's copy has only in-frame clones and leaves some out. The sample includes roughly 120,000 clones, roughly 83% seen only once; the top ten take roughly 20%. Material for sequencing was peripheral blood. The receptors originated from a woman aged 60-75 years with acute or convalescent COVID-19.

The V gene is TRBV18, the J gene TRBJ2-7, with 7 bases lining up with TRBD1. J was trimmed by 0 bases and V by 3 bases; bases with no gene match: 5. CDR1 is KGHSH, CDR2 LQKENI, per germline. This CDR3 region has 15 residues. This chain's CDR3 is CASSPNRDSSYEQYF. The CDR3 nucleotides read TGTGCCAGCTCACCCAACCGGGACAGCTCCTACGAGCAGTACTTC.

The rearrangement joins TRBV19 to TRBJ1-5; D not certain. The length of the CDR3 is 15 residues. Germline V gene lookup returns CDR1 LNHDA and CDR2 SQIVND (reference sequence). V was cut by 7 bases and J by 2 bases, with 15 bases left in between. CDR3 amino acids: CASTAGGPGNQPQHF. As DNA, the CDR3 is TGTGCCAGTACCGCGGGAGGCCCGGGCAATCAGCCCCAGCATTTT.

The CDR3 sequence is CASGSTRGGTDTQYF. The CDR3 region has the DNA TGTGCTAGTGGTTCCACGCGGGGGGGCACAGATACGCAGTATTTT. The chain couples TRBV12-5 to TRBJ2-3; 8 bases fit TRBD2. Germline CDR1 reads LGHNT; CDR2 reads FRNRAP. After removal of 4 bases from V and 1 base from J, the junction contained 4 bases not matched to a gene. The CDR3 extends over 15 amino acids.

The gene calls are TRBV20-1 and TRBJ1-6; D is unresolved. The CDR3 consists of 12 residues. V lost 3 bases, J lost 8 bases, and 8 bases lay in between. Looked up from germline, CDR1 is DFQATT and CDR2 is SNEGSKA (reference sequence). For the CDR3, the DNA is TGCAGTGCTAGTTCCCTCCATTCACCCCTCCACTTT. This translates into CSASSLHSPLHF.

The V call is TRBV14, the J call TRBJ1-6; no clear D. The germline V and J ends were trimmed by 1 base and 9 bases, with 7 bases remaining between them. In germline, CDR1 is SGHDN, CDR2 FVKESK. This CDR3 spans 13 amino acids. CDR3 region: CASSQVVGSPLHF. Written as DNA, the CDR3 is TGTGCCAGCAGCCAAGTTGTCGGTTCACCCCTCCACTTT.

This clone has just one count. The chain carries TRBV11-3 and TRBJ2-3; 7 nucleotides agree with TRBD2. The germline CDR1 and CDR2 sequences are SGHNT and YENEEA. This CDR3 contains 16 residues. J lost 2 bases, V lost 5 bases, and 10 bases had no gene match. The CDR3 DNA is TGTGCCAGCAGCCACACTGGAGGGACTATCACAGATACGCAGTATTTT. Translating gives CASSHTGGTITDTQYF.

This clone was counted only a few times. This chain joins TRBV24-1 and TRBJ2-1, with TRBD2 matching 7 bases. Germline CDR1 is KGHDR and CDR2 is SFDVKD. The CDR3 sequence is 14 residues long. V trimming: 5 bases; J trimming: 4 bases; junction bases outside the gene matches: 4. CDR3 sequence: CATSVSGGYNEQFF. The CDR3 nucleotides read TGTGCCACCAGTGTTTCGGGGGGATACAATGAGCAGTTCTTC.

This chain links TRBV5-1 with TRBJ2-7; a weak D match, TRBD1 (6 bases). The CDR3 is made up of 12 amino acids. Trimming removed 4 bases from V and 5 bases from J, with 10 bases in between. The V gene's germline CDR1 is SGHRS and CDR2 YFSETQ. CDR3 bases: TGCGCCAGCAGCGTTACAGGGAACGAGCAGTACTTC. Amino acid sequence: CASSVTGNEQYF.

The chain uses TRBV11-3 and TRBJ1-1; perhaps TRBD1 as D (5 bases). V was pared by 2 bases and J by 3 bases, with 10 bases between. CDR1 and CDR2 (germline): SGHNT, YENEEA. The CDR3 contains 14 residues. DNA for the CDR3: TGTGCCAGCAGCTTAAGGGGCAGCGACACTGAAGCTTTCTTT. This gives the protein CASSLRGSDTEAFF.

This clone showed up many times. The rearrangement uses TRBV28 and TRBJ1-6; 9 positions match TRBD1. CDR1 MDHEN and CDR2 SYDVKM come from the germline V gene. This CDR3 contains 16 residues. Trimming removed 5 bases from V and 8 bases from J; junction bases left unmatched: 10. CDR3 protein: CASSTTGTGQDSPLHF. CDR3 coding DNA: TGTGCCAGCAGTACGACCGGGACAGGGCAGGATTCACCCCTCCACTTT.

V is TRBV28 and J is TRBJ1-3; D possibly corresponds to TRBD1 (6 bases). The germline CDR1 and CDR2 sequences are MDHEN and SYDVKM. V was pared by 5 bases and J by 5 bases, with 19 bases between. This CDR3 contains 16 residues. The CDR3 sequence: CASSPIPRDNRNTIYF. The DNA of the CDR3 is TGTGCCAGCAGTCCTATCCCTAGGGACAATCGAAACACCATATATTTT.

This sequence joins TRBV18 and TRBJ1-5, with D unresolved. The CDR3 has 13 residues. Germline CDR1 reads KGHSH; CDR2 reads LQKENI. Trimming took 2 bases from V and 6 from J, leaving 8 bases between them. CDR3 residues: CASSPGSGQPQHF. The CDR3 DNA follows: TGTGCCAGCTCACCAGGAAGCGGTCAGCCCCAGCATTTT. Full variable domain (missing parts from reference TRBV18 and TRBJ1-5): NAGVMQNPRHLVRRRGQEARLRCSPMKGHSHVYWYRQLPEEGLKFMVYLQKENIIDESGMPKERFSAEFPKEGPSILRIQQVVRGDSAAYFCASSPGSGQPQHFGDGTRLSIL.

This chain links TRBV5-1 with TRBJ2-1, with TRBD2 as a possible D gene (5 bases). V lost 3 bases and J 10 bases, leaving 14 bases between the germline ends. Germline V lookup: CDR1 SGHRS, CDR2 YFSETQ. CDR3 length: 13 amino acids. CDR3 amino acids: CASSWDLRGEQFF. The CDR3 region has the DNA TGCGCCAGCAGCTGGGATCTCCGAGGGGAGCAGTTCTTC.

This sequence joins TRBV30 and TRBJ1-1; weak D call: TRBD1 (6 bases). The ends were cut back, 5 bases at V and 0 bases at J, with 7 bases in the middle. The CDR3 contains 12 residues. Germline CDR1 GTSNPN, CDR2 SVGIG (reference sequence). The CDR3 DNA sequence: TGTGCCTGGGGACAGATGAACACTGAAGCTTTCTTT. This translates into CAWGQMNTEAFF.

In its sample, this clone was seen a few times. The DNA is left out, because the CDR3 cannot be placed on it with certainty; the CDR3 is given as TCRdb lists it. The V and J genes are TRBV27 and TRBJ1-1; TRBD1, the D gene given by the table, was not confirmed from the DNA. CDR1 MNHEY and CDR2 SMNVEV come from the germline V gene (reference sequence). The CDR3 adds up to 12 amino acids, both ends counted. The CDR3: CASSFGQGASFF.

The CDR3 DNA follows: TGTGCCAGCAGTTACCCCCCCGGGACAGTGAATGAAAAACTGTTTTTT. This encodes CASSYPPGTVNEKLFF. V usage is TRBV6-6 and J usage is TRBJ1-4; 7 nucleotides agree with TRBD1. CDR3 size: 16 residues. V gave up 2 bases and J gave up 5 bases; unmatched junction bases: 8. In germline, CDR1 is MNHNY, CDR2 SVGAGI (reference sequence).

This clone was observed at least ten times. The CDR3 region is CAWNRGSRGGQPQHF. CDR3 nucleotides: TGTGCCTGGAACAGGGGGAGCAGGGGCGGTCAGCCCCAGCATTTT. This chain links TRBV30 with TRBJ1-5; TRBD1 matches 8 bases. The trim removed 4 bases at V and 6 bases at J, leaving 11 bases unmatched. The CDR3 runs to 15 residues. Germline V gene data show CDR1 as GTSNPN and CDR2 as SVGIG (reference sequence).

The V gene is TRBV5-6, the J gene TRBJ1-1; TRBD1 is a possible D gene (5 bases). Germline CDR1 SGHDT, CDR2 YYEEEE. The CDR3 runs to 15 residues. V dropped 4 bases and J dropped 0 bases, with 13 bases sitting between them. The CDR3 region is CASSGRGLMNTEAFF. CDR3 nucleotides: TGTGCCAGCAGCGGGCGGGGCCTTATGAACACTGAAGCTTTCTTT.

Written as DNA, the CDR3 is TGTGCCAGCAGTTCACACCTTAACTATGGCTACACCTTC. This encodes CASSSHLNYGYTF. This chain connects TRBV6-5 to TRBJ1-2; no firm D call. Trimming cost V 4 bases and J 1 base, with 7 bases left between them. The CDR3 totals 13 residues. In germline, CDR1 is MNHEY, CDR2 SVGAGI.

The CDR3: CATSVVPGSEQFF. The CDR3 region has the DNA TGTGCCACCAGTGTTGTACCCGGGTCTGAGCAGTTCTTC. The V gene is TRBV24-1, the J gene TRBJ2-1; D is unresolved. The germline V gene has CDR1 KGHDR and CDR2 SFDVKD. Trimming cost V 5 bases and J 9 bases, with 13 bases left between them. The CDR3 totals 13 residues.

The chain recombines TRBV30 with TRBJ1-4, with 7 bases fitting TRBD1. V was pared by 8 bases and J by 8 bases, with 11 bases of the junction left unmatched. CDR1 GTSNPN and CDR2 SVGIG come from the germline V gene (reference sequence). The CDR3 spans 13 residues. CDR3 residues: CAGTRQGWEKLFF. The CDR3 region has the DNA TGTGCCGGGACCAGACAGGGCTGGGAAAAACTGTTTTTT.

This clone was detected once. The rearrangement uses TRBV28 and TRBJ1-1; 7 positions agree with TRBD1. This CDR3 comprises 16 residues. The junction had 7 bases not matched to a gene; V was cut back by 3 bases and J by 0 bases. The germline V gene has CDR1 MDHEN and CDR2 SYDVKM. CDR3 bases: TGTGCCAGCAGTTTGGACAGGCTGGTCATGAACACTGAAGCTTTCTTT. It codes for CASSLDRLVMNTEAFF.

The chain couples TRBV19 to TRBJ1-1; unclear D gene. CDR1 is LNHDA and CDR2 is SQIVND in the germline V gene (reference sequence). Trimming stripped 6 bases from V and 4 bases from J, with 9 bases between. There are 12 residues in the CDR3. The CDR3 region is CASSRIGTEAFF. For the CDR3, the DNA is TGTGCCAGTAGCAGGATCGGCACTGAAGCTTTCTTT.

The rearrangement uses TRBV6-5 and TRBJ2-4; TRBD2 matches at 7 bases. The CDR3 runs 15 residues. The germline V gene encodes CDR1 MNHEY and CDR2 SVGAGI. With V trimmed by 7 bases and J by 2 bases, 8 bases remained unmatched. The DNA for the CDR3 is TGTGCCAGCACCCCGGGAGGCGTAACCAAAAACATTCAGTACTTC. Translating gives CASTPGGVTKNIQYF.

This clone was counted a few times. The chain carries TRBV11-2 and TRBJ2-5, with D maybe TRBD2 (6 bases). This CDR3 has 13 residues. Between the trimmed V and J ends, which lost 7 bases and 5 bases, there was a span of 14 bases. CDR1 and CDR2 (germline): SGHAT, FQNNGV. The CDR3 DNA reads as TGTGCCAGCACCCGTACGGGGAGGGAGACCCAGTACTTC. Translation: CASTRTGRETQYF. Drawing the rest from reference TRBV11-2 and TRBJ2-5, the complete variable domain is EAGVAQSPRYKIIEKRQSVAFWCNPISGHATLYWYQQILGQGPKLLIQFQNNGVVDDSQLPKDRFSAERLKGVDSTLKIQPAKLEDSAVYLCASTRTGRETQYFGPGTRLLVL.